What follows are 25 T cell receptor beta chains derived from one specimen sequenced in a study of cytomegalovirus exposure and HLA in healthy donors. TCRdb's table, derived via immunoSEQ multiplex PCR, lists solely in-frame clones and lacks some. The table lists roughly 120,000 clones, approximately 88% of them singletons. The sample taken for sequencing was PBMCs. These receptor sequences come from a man between 18 and 29 years old in good health and CMV-seronegative.

The rearrangement links TRBV29-1 to TRBJ1-1; a possible D gene is TRBD1 (6 bases). This CDR3 is 14 amino acids long. The V end lost 4 bases, the J end lost 5 bases, and 17 bases lay between the germline ends. Germline loops: CDR1 SQVTM, CDR2 ANQGSEA. CDR3 sequence (DNA): TGCAGCGTTGTGTTAGTAGCTGACAGGACTGAAGCTTTCTTT. It codes for CSVVLVADRTEAFF.

V usage is TRBV11-2 and J usage is TRBJ2-1, with D perhaps matching TRBD1 (6 bases). This CDR3 has 19 residues. Germline V gene lookup returns CDR1 SGHAT and CDR2 FQNNGV. V shed 0 bases and J shed 3 bases, with 21 bases lying between them. In DNA form, the CDR3 reads TGTGCCAGCAGCTTAGATGGGCAGGGGATCGTAATTGACTACAATGAGCAGTTCTTC. It specifies CASSLDGQGIVIDYNEQFF.

The CDR3 spells CASRIMTSQYEQYF. As DNA, the CDR3 is TGTGCCAGCAGGATAATGACTAGCCAGTACGAGCAGTACTTC. The chain combines TRBV6-5 with TRBJ2-7; 7 bases are a match to TRBD2. CDR1 MNHEY and CDR2 SVGAGI come from the germline V gene. This CDR3 region has 14 residues. After removal of 6 bases from V and 4 bases from J, the junction contained 9 bases not matched to a gene.

This clone has just a few counts. CDR3: CAWSRGRDQPQHF. CDR3 bases: TGTGCCTGGAGTAGGGGTCGCGATCAGCCCCAGCATTTT. V usage is TRBV30 and J usage is TRBJ1-5, with a possible D match to TRBD1 (5 bases). The CDR3 totals 13 residues. V was cut by 2 bases and J by 5 bases, with 10 bases left in between. The V gene's germline CDR1 is GTSNPN and CDR2 SVGIG (reference sequence). Together with reference TRBV30 and TRBJ1-5, the CDR3 gives the full variable domain: SQTIHQWPATLVQPVGSPLSLECTVEGTSNPNLYWYRQAAGRGLQLLFYSVGIGQISSEVPQNLSASRPQDRQFILSSKKLLLSDSGFYLCAWSRGRDQPQHFGDGTRLSIL.

This clone was recorded only once. J is TRBJ1-1 and V is TRBV28; TRBD1 aligns across 8 bases. V lost 4 bases and J lost 5; bases outside the gene matches: 6. Per germline, CDR1 MDHEN and CDR2 SYDVKM. This CDR3 contains 14 residues. The CDR3 reads CASSYTGGMTEAFF. For the CDR3, the DNA is TGTGCCAGCAGTTATACAGGGGGTATGACTGAAGCTTTCTTT.

A note on this clone: At the DNA level, this CDR3 is encoded by other sequences in the same sample as well. This chain connects TRBV2 to TRBJ2-7, with TRBD1 matching 10 bases. The CDR3 totals 14 residues. The junction had 0 bases not matched to a gene; V was cut back by 3 bases and J by 1 base. Germline CDR1 is SNHLY and CDR2 is FYNNEI. The CDR3 DNA follows: TGTGCCAGCAGTGAGGGACAGGGGTCCTACGAGCAGTACTTC. Residues: CASSEGQGSYEQYF.

The chain recombines TRBV30 with TRBJ1-5, with D maybe TRBD1 (6 bases). V was cut by 1 base and J by 3 bases, with 10 bases left in between. Germline CDR1 reads GTSNPN; CDR2 reads SVGIG (reference sequence). This CDR3 comprises 14 residues. CDR3 sequence reads: CAWSGGQFNQPQHF. The CDR3 nucleotides are TGTGCCTGGAGTGGTGGACAGTTCAATCAGCCCCAGCATTTT.

This sequence joins TRBV7-9 and TRBJ2-5; 8 bases line up with TRBD1. V was clipped by 8 bases and J by 4 bases; unmatched bases: 12. The CDR3 is 15 residues long. The germline V gene encodes CDR1 SEHNR and CDR2 FQNEAQ (reference sequence). The CDR3 loop reads CASGPDRGSRETQYF. The CDR3 nucleotides are TGTGCCAGCGGCCCCGACAGGGGATCACGAGAGACCCAGTACTTC.

This clone was recorded once. The V call is TRBV28, the J call TRBJ1-5; D is undetermined. The length of the CDR3 is 14 residues. The germline gives CDR1 MDHEN, CDR2 SYDVKM. Trimming took 5 bases from V and 8 from J, leaving 16 bases between them. This CDR3 is CASSGDRAGKPQHF. DNA for the CDR3: TGTGCCAGCAGTGGGGATCGAGCGGGGAAGCCCCAGCATTTT.

The gene calls are TRBV27 and TRBJ1-4; D possibly corresponds to TRBD1 (6 bases). Germline-derived CDR1 and CDR2 are MNHEY and SMNVEV (reference sequence). This CDR3 comprises 15 residues. Trimming shortened V by 5 bases and J by 3 bases, and 13 bases separated the two germline ends. The CDR3 loop is CASSETGFANEKLFF. CDR3 bases: TGTGCCAGCAGTGAGACAGGTTTTGCTAATGAAAAACTGTTTTTT.

Notes on this clone: The sample holds other DNA sequences that translate to the same CDR3. The rearrangement links TRBV20-1 to TRBJ2-3; D gene uncertain. This CDR3 spans 11 amino acids. Germline V lookup: CDR1 DFQATT, CDR2 SNEGSKA (reference sequence). V gave up 5 bases and J gave up 4 bases, with 7 bases separating them. As DNA, the CDR3 is TGCAGTGCTCGGCTAGCAGATACGCAGTATTTT. Its protein product is CSARLADTQYF.

The chain carries TRBV9 and TRBJ2-5, with 9 bases aligning to TRBD2. V lost 4 bases, J lost 6 bases, and 13 bases stayed unmatched. The length of the CDR3 is 16 residues. The germline gives CDR1 SGDLS, CDR2 YYNGEE. The CDR3 coding sequence is TGTGCCAGCAGCCCCCAGGCGGGGGGGTTACAACAGACCCAGTACTTC. Its translation: CASSPQAGGLQQTQYF.

The chain uses TRBV10-3 and TRBJ1-4; 9 positions match TRBD1. The germline V gene has CDR1 ENHRY and CDR2 SYGVKD. The CDR3 runs 16 residues. With V trimmed by 1 base and J by 11 bases, 11 bases remained unmatched. The CDR3 DNA reads as TGTGCCATCAGTGAGTTGGGACAGGGTAATTCGGTGAAACTGTTTTTT. Translating gives CAISELGQGNSVKLFF.

This chain links TRBV27 with TRBJ2-1; the match to TRBD2 covers 8 bases. Germline V gene lookup returns CDR1 MNHEY and CDR2 SMNVEV (reference sequence). Germline trimming cut 5 bases from V and 7 bases from J; bases unmatched to any gene: 10. The CDR3 has 15 amino acids. CDR3 in amino acids: CASSRLSGSGNEQFF. The CDR3 nucleotides are TGTGCCAGCAGTAGATTAAGCGGGAGTGGTAATGAGCAGTTCTTC.

This rearrangement joins TRBV28 to TRBJ2-1; possible D gene TRBD1, 6 bases. CDR1 is MDHEN, CDR2 SYDVKM, per germline. The V and J ends lost 7 bases and 4 bases respectively, with 17 bases between them. The CDR3 covers 15 residues. CDR3 nucleotide sequence: TGTGCCAGCAAACTAGGACAGACAGAATACAATGAGCAGTTCTTC. Amino acids: CASKLGQTEYNEQFF. Supplemented by reference TRBV28 and TRBJ2-1, the full variable domain reads DVKVTQSSRYLVKRTGEKVFLECVQDMDHENMFWYRQDPGLGLRLIYFSYDVKMKEKGDIPEGYSVSREKKERFSLILESASTNQTSMYLCASKLGQTEYNEQFFGPGTRLTVL.

The chain joins TRBV28 to TRBJ2-7; D remains ambiguous. V was clipped by 5 bases and J by 0 bases, with 11 bases between them. This CDR3 contains 14 residues. Per the germline V gene, CDR1 is MDHEN and CDR2 is SYDVKM. Here the CDR3 reads CASSGWRHSYEQYF. For the CDR3, the DNA is TGTGCCAGCAGTGGATGGCGGCACTCCTACGAGCAGTACTTC.

This chain links TRBV21-1 with TRBJ2-7; no DNA check was done on the table's D call, TRBD2. TRBV21-1 is recorded as a pseudogene. This CDR3 spans 15 amino acids. Here the CDR3 reads CASIFGPPCPYEQYF. CDR3 bases: TGTGCCAGCATTTTCGGTCCACCCTGTCCCTACGAGCAGTACTTC.

J is TRBJ1-4 and V is TRBV30; no clear D. The CDR3 consists of 14 residues. Trimming removed 1 base from V and 5 bases from J, with 11 bases in between. Germline CDR1 GTSNPN, CDR2 SVGIG (reference sequence). In DNA, the CDR3 is TGTGCCTGGAGTGCGAACGACTTAAATGAAAAACTGTTTTTT. As protein: CAWSANDLNEKLFF. Supplemented by reference TRBV30 and TRBJ1-4, the full variable domain reads SQTIHQWPATLVQPVGSPLSLECTVEGTSNPNLYWYRQAAGRGLQLLFYSVGIGQISSEVPQNLSASRPQDRQFILSSKKLLLSDSGFYLCAWSANDLNEKLFFGSGTQLSVL.

The CDR3 DNA reads TGTGCCAGCAGCTTACAGGGGGCTTCCTATGGCTACACCTTC. This codes for CASSLQGASYGYTF. This chain uses TRBV7-6 with TRBJ1-2; 8 nucleotides agree with TRBD1. From germline, CDR1 is SGHVS and CDR2 FNYEAQ. With V trimmed by 2 bases and J by 4 bases, 3 bases remained unmatched. The CDR3 is made up of 14 amino acids.

This clone was detected once. This chain uses TRBV6-1 with TRBJ1-5, with no clear D. V was cut by 4 bases and J by 6 bases, with 13 bases left in between. CDR3 length: 14 residues. Per germline, CDR1 MNHNS and CDR2 SASEGT. Here the CDR3 reads CASSGLRGPQPQHF. The CDR3 coding sequence is TGTGCCAGCAGTGGTCTTCGGGGTCCTCAGCCCCAGCATTTT.

The CDR3 loop reads CASSYSGTGMNTEAFF. DNA for the CDR3: TGTGCCAGCAGTTACTCGGGGACAGGGATGAACACTGAAGCTTTCTTT. This chain joins TRBV6-5 and TRBJ1-1, with 9 nucleotides matching TRBD1. The CDR3 contains 16 residues. CDR1 is MNHEY, CDR2 SVGAGI, per germline. V was pared by 0 bases and J by 0 bases, with 2 bases of the junction left unmatched.

The chain has TRBV6-5 and TRBJ1-6; D may be TRBD1 (6 bases). Germline CDR1 and CDR2: MNHEY and SVGAGI. V dropped 5 bases and J dropped 7 bases, with 9 bases sitting between them. The length of the CDR3 is 13 residues. The CDR3 DNA reads TGTGCCAGCAGTCCCGGACAGAATTCACCCCTCCACTTT. Protein sequence: CASSPGQNSPLHF.

This chain joins TRBV4-1 and TRBJ2-7, with 8 bases lining up with TRBD2. The germline gives CDR1 MGHRA, CDR2 YSYEKL. Trimming took 3 bases from V and 2 from J; bases not matched to a gene: 15. This CDR3 comprises 18 residues. CDR3 sequence reads: CASSHPNQLAGKAYEQYF. The CDR3 DNA sequence: TGCGCCAGCAGCCACCCTAACCAATTAGCGGGAAAGGCCTACGAGCAGTACTTC.

The chain links TRBV5-1 to TRBJ1-1; no definite D call. Germline assignment: CDR1 SGHRS and CDR2 YFSETQ. The CDR3 consists of 15 residues. Trimming took 0 bases from V and 6 from J, leaving 15 bases between them. The chain's CDR3 is CASSLVEPPPPEAFF. DNA for the CDR3: TGCGCCAGCAGCTTGGTAGAACCTCCTCCTCCTGAAGCTTTCTTT.

The chain is built from TRBV5-4 and TRBJ1-2; a possible D gene is TRBD1 (6 bases). Germline CDR1 and CDR2: SGHNT and YYREEE (reference sequence). This CDR3 has 12 residues. Trimming removed 5 bases at V and 6 bases at J, with 11 bases between. CDR3 in amino acids: CASRGGGDGYTF. Here the CDR3 DNA reads TGTGCCAGCAGAGGGGGGGGCGATGGCTACACCTTC.